One and the same sample provided the 23 T cell receptor beta chains below, sequenced in a study of blood T cell repertoires in COVID-19. Clones were sequenced by immunoSEQ multiplex PCR, and TCRdb holds only the in-frame ones, with some missing. Of roughly 130,000 clones in the sample, 70% to 85% were seen once. The source material was peripheral blood. The receptors come from a woman in her fifties or sixties with acute or convalescent COVID-19.

The rearrangement links TRBV30 to TRBJ1-1; TRBD1 is a possible D gene (6 bases). Germline CDR1 and CDR2: GTSNPN and SVGIG (reference sequence). The CDR3 sequence is 14 residues long. V was cut by 2 bases and J by 2 bases, with 12 bases left in between. CDR3 bases: TGTGCCTGGAGTCGCAGGGGCTCAAACACTGAAGCTTTCTTT. Protein sequence: CAWSRRGSNTEAFF.

The chain employs TRBV4-1 and TRBJ1-5; a possible D gene is TRBD1 (6 bases). Germline V gives CDR1 MGHRA, CDR2 YSYEKL. V was shortened by 4 bases and J by 2 bases, with 15 bases between the two germline ends. The CDR3 is 16 amino acids. CDR3: CASSLQGGSGNQPQHF. The CDR3 DNA follows: TGCGCCAGCAGCCTCCAAGGGGGAAGCGGCAATCAGCCCCAGCATTTT.

The sample holds one count of this clone. The chain links TRBV5-1 to TRBJ2-3, with TRBD1 as a possible D gene (5 bases). Between the trimmed V and J ends, which lost 0 bases and 2 bases, there was a span of 13 bases. The CDR3 contains 16 residues. The germline gives CDR1 SGHRS, CDR2 YFSETQ. DNA of the CDR3: TGCGCCAGCAGCTTGGGGGGTCGGACAAACACAGATACGCAGTATTTT. Amino acid sequence: CASSLGGRTNTDTQYF.

This chain connects TRBV4-1 to TRBJ2-7; 8 nucleotides match TRBD2. J lost 6 bases, V lost 6 bases, and 16 bases had no gene match. Germline V gene lookup returns CDR1 MGHRA and CDR2 YSYEKL. This CDR3 is 16 amino acids long. The CDR3 protein is CASRGTSGGKLREQYF. The CDR3 region has the DNA TGCGCCAGCAGAGGAACTAGCGGAGGCAAGCTCCGCGAGCAGTACTTC.

In its sample, this clone was seen a few times. This chain links TRBV7-3 with TRBJ2-3, with 8 bases lining up with TRBD2. The V gene's germline CDR1 is SGHTA and CDR2 FQGTGA. The CDR3 extends over 14 amino acids. Losses at the gene ends were 1 base for V and 6 bases for J; bases not matched to a gene: 3. For the CDR3, the DNA is TGTGCCAGCAGCTTAAGTAGCGGGGCGGATACGCAGTATTTT. It encodes CASSLSSGADTQYF.

The chain links TRBV7-6 to TRBJ2-5; D perhaps matches TRBD1 (6 bases). CDR3 length: 16 amino acids. Germline V gene data show CDR1 as SGHVS and CDR2 as FNYEAQ. V lost 4 bases and J 0 bases, leaving 15 bases between the germline ends. The DNA for the CDR3 is TGTGCCAGCAGCTCCTTTTCCACAGGGAACCAAGAGACCCAGTACTTC. Its protein product is CASSSFSTGNQETQYF.

This sequence joins TRBV10-1 and TRBJ1-2, with D uncertain. CDR3 length: 13 amino acids. V lost 6 bases and J 1 base, leaving 9 bases between the germline ends. Germline CDR1 WNHNN, CDR2 SYGVQD (reference sequence). DNA for the CDR3: TGCGCCAGCAGCCGCGGACTTAACTATGGCTACACCTTC. Amino acids: CASSRGLNYGYTF.

The V gene is TRBV5-1, the J gene TRBJ2-7; 7 bases line up with TRBD2. The trim removed 4 bases at V and 10 bases at J, leaving 11 bases unmatched. Germline V gives CDR1 SGHRS, CDR2 YFSETQ. The CDR3 spans 13 residues. CDR3 in DNA: TGCGCCAGCAGCCCCGCGGGAGAGAGGATCCAGTACTTC. Translated, it gives CASSPAGERIQYF. The full variable domain, in which reference TRBV5-1 and TRBJ2-7 provide the parts outside the CDR3, is KAGVTQTPRYLIKTRGQQVTLSCSPISGHRSVSWYQQTPGQGLQFLFEYFSETQRNKGNFPGRFSGRQFSNSRSEMNVSTLELGDSALYLCASSPAGERIQYFGPGTRLTVT.

The chain uses TRBV4-2 and TRBJ2-1; TRBD2 might be the D (6 bases). Germline V gives CDR1 LGHNA, CDR2 YNFKEQ. The CDR3 extends over 15 amino acids. V was pared by 0 bases and J by 4 bases, with 10 bases between. The CDR3 sequence is CASSQDRGSYNEQFF. In nucleotides, the CDR3 is TGTGCCAGCAGCCAAGATCGGGGGTCTTACAATGAGCAGTTCTTC.

Of note for this clone: The sample contains more than one DNA sequence encoding this CDR3. This chain links TRBV5-4 with TRBJ2-1; 11 bases align to TRBD2. The CDR3 consists of 18 residues. The junction had 8 bases not matched to a gene; V was cut back by 3 bases and J by 0 bases. Germline CDR1 and CDR2: SGHNT and YYREEE (reference sequence). The CDR3 reads CASSSGTSGTSSYNEQFF. CDR3 nucleotide sequence: TGTGCCAGCAGCTCCGGGACTAGCGGAACAAGCTCCTACAATGAGCAGTTCTTC.

The gene calls are TRBV27 and TRBJ2-3; 9 bases map to TRBD2. The CDR3 contains 14 residues. The V segment lost 5 bases and the J segment 6 bases; nucleotides outside the gene matches: 6. Germline V gene lookup returns CDR1 MNHEY and CDR2 SMNVEV (reference sequence). DNA for the CDR3: TGTGCCAGCAGTCTAGCGGGGCCTACTGATACGCAGTATTTT. Protein: CASSLAGPTDTQYF.

The chain combines TRBV18 with TRBJ2-7, with D possibly being TRBD1 (6 bases). The germline CDR1 and CDR2 sequences are KGHSH and LQKENI. The V gene lost 3 bases and the J gene lost 4 bases, with 7 bases spanning the gap. The CDR3 runs 12 residues. Here the CDR3 reads CASSPTGYEQYF. The CDR3 DNA reads TGTGCCAGCTCACCTACAGGGTACGAGCAGTACTTC.

The chain employs TRBV25-1 and TRBJ1-2, with D possibly matching TRBD1 (5 bases). This CDR3 is built from 14 residues. V gave up 5 bases and J gave up 3 bases, with 13 bases separating them. In germline, CDR1 is MGHDK, CDR2 SYGVNS. In nucleotides, the CDR3 is TGTGCCAGCAGTCCGACAGTCTCGGACTATGGCTACACCTTC. Residues: CASSPTVSDYGYTF.

The chain employs TRBV12-5 and TRBJ2-7; tentative D call: TRBD1 (5 bases). CDR1 LGHNT and CDR2 FRNRAP come from the germline V gene. The CDR3 has 15 residues. With 2 bases removed from V and 2 bases from J, the gap between germline ends came to 13 bases. The CDR3 region is CASGLTPDSAYEQYF. Here the CDR3 DNA reads TGTGCTAGTGGTTTGACACCCGACAGTGCCTACGAGCAGTACTTC. The variable domain in full, completed from reference TRBV12-5 and TRBJ2-7, reads DARVTQTPRHKVTEMGQEVTMRCQPILGHNTVFWYRQTMMQGLELLAYFRNRAPLDDSGMPKDRFSAEMPDATLATLKIQPSEPRDSAVYFCASGLTPDSAYEQYFGPGTRLTVT.

The chain joins TRBV7-3 to TRBJ2-1, with 10 bases matching TRBD2. CDR3 length equals 15 residues. With V trimmed by 5 bases and J by 6 bases, 7 bases remained unmatched. CDR1 is SGHTA and CDR2 is FQGTGA in the germline V gene. As DNA, the CDR3 is TGTGCCAGCAGCGCGAAGCGGGGGGGCCTCAATGAGCAGTTCTTC. The encoded protein is CASSAKRGGLNEQFF.

The chain couples TRBV5-1 to TRBJ1-2; D gene unclear. CDR1 SGHRS and CDR2 YFSETQ come from the germline V gene. Trimming pared 0 bases from V and 3 bases from J, leaving 6 bases between. This CDR3 is 13 amino acids long. The DNA of the CDR3 is TGCGCCAGCAGCTTGGTGGCAGACTATGGCTACACCTTC. As protein: CASSLVADYGYTF.

The chain joins TRBV10-3 to TRBJ2-1; D perhaps matches TRBD1 (6 bases). The germline gives CDR1 ENHRY, CDR2 SYGVKD. Trimming took 3 bases from V and 5 from J, leaving 14 bases between them. This CDR3 spans 15 amino acids. CDR3 in DNA: TGTGCCATCAGTGATTCCGGGACATCGAACAATGAGCAGTTCTTC. It codes for CAISDSGTSNNEQFF.

The chain carries TRBV28 and TRBJ1-4; tentatively, D is TRBD1 (5 bases). This CDR3 contains 14 residues. V lost 4 bases to trimming and J lost 7 bases, with 13 bases between them. Germline V gene data show CDR1 as MDHEN and CDR2 as SYDVKM. CDR3 protein: CASSSHQGSEKLFF. The DNA of the CDR3 is TGTGCCAGCAGTTCCCATCAGGGAAGTGAAAAACTGTTTTTT. The complete variable domain, with remaining parts taken from reference TRBV28 and TRBJ1-4, reads DVKVTQSSRYLVKRTGEKVFLECVQDMDHENMFWYRQDPGLGLRLIYFSYDVKMKEKGDIPEGYSVSREKKERFSLILESASTNQTSMYLCASSSHQGSEKLFFGSGTQLSVL.

The chain joins TRBV5-1 to TRBJ1-1; maybe TRBD1 (5 bases). Germline lookup yields CDR1 SGHRS and CDR2 YFSETQ. This CDR3 spans 13 amino acids. Trimming pared 2 bases from V and 5 bases from J, leaving 10 bases between. The CDR3, as DNA: TGCGCCAGCAGCTTTAATGGGGGGACTGAAGCTTTCTTT. This encodes CASSFNGGTEAFF.

This sequence joins TRBV12-5 and TRBJ2-3; TRBD1 matches 9 bases. The CDR3 has 17 residues. Germline CDR1 is LGHNT and CDR2 is FRNRAP. Unmatched junction bases numbered 9, after V lost 5 bases and J lost 0 bases. The CDR3 sequence is CASGPVPGQGSTDTQYF. CDR3 nucleotide sequence: TGTGCTAGTGGTCCAGTCCCGGGACAGGGTAGCACAGATACGCAGTATTTT.

This chain joins TRBV5-5 and TRBJ2-1; 7 bases align to TRBD1. Germline CDR1 is SGHKS and CDR2 is YYEKEE (reference sequence). The V segment lost 2 bases and the J segment 4 bases; nucleotides outside the gene matches: 0. The CDR3 is made up of 13 amino acids. The CDR3 nucleotides are TGTGCCAGCAGCTTCAGGGGGTACAATGAGCAGTTCTTC. Protein: CASSFRGYNEQFF.

The chain uses TRBV2 and TRBJ1-2; possible D gene TRBD1, 5 bases. The CDR3 loop spans 15 amino acids. Trimming took off 1 base at V and 2 bases at J, with 11 bases between the two ends. Per germline, CDR1 SNHLY and CDR2 FYNNEI. The CDR3, as DNA: TGTGCCAGCAGTGAAGGACAGCCGAAAAACTATGGCTACACCTTC. Protein sequence: CASSEGQPKNYGYTF.

As DNA, the CDR3 is TGTGCCAGCCTTGTGGGAGCTAACACTGAAGCTTTCTTT. This encodes CASLVGANTEAFF. V usage is TRBV2 and J usage is TRBJ1-1; no clear D gene. The CDR3 runs to 13 residues. CDR1 is SNHLY and CDR2 is FYNNEI in the germline V gene. V lost 8 bases and J 2 bases, leaving 12 bases between the germline ends.